This T cell receptor (beta chain) was documented in a study of T cells in tuberculosis. On the study more broadly: IGRA-negative adolescents, IGRA-positive adolescents with latent tuberculosis and adults with active tuberculosis formed this South African cohort.

Germline V lookup: CDR1 SEHNR, CDR2 FQNEAQ (reference sequence). Trimming cost V 5 bases and J 2 bases, with 19 bases left between them. This CDR3 contains 17 residues. Sequencing was performed with immunoSEQ multiplex PCR; in TCRdb, only in-frame clones are kept and a portion is missing. The sample carries over 35,000 clones, approximately 95% recorded once. At study entry, adolescents had tuberculin skin tests and IGRA screening. Remarks on this clone: No antigen is known for it.

Study-wide points: Smaller alpha distances in active tuberculosis partly reflected shorter CDR3-alpha lengths.

Sequenced: PBMCs. This sequence was found in a donor aged 10 to 29 with latent tuberculosis or without tuberculosis infection. This rearrangement joins TRBV7-9 to TRBJ1-5; D not resolved. CDR3 sequence reads: CASSTSIKQGGNQPQHF. As DNA, the CDR3 is TGTGCCAGCAGCACCTCAATCAAACAAGGAGGCAATCAGCCCCAGCATTTT.